The sequence of this TCR beta chain was determined in a study of T cell changes during pregnancy in multiple sclerosis (dated by TCRdb to about 2019). About the investigation overall: Changes in the T cell repertoire over the course of pregnancy were examined in this study in women with multiple sclerosis.

The germline V gene yields MDHEN for CDR1 and SYDVKM for CDR2. Including the terminal cysteine and phenylalanine, the CDR3 comprises 16 residues. The DNA shown is the 48-base CDR3, in frame from base 1. Trimming removed 6 bases from V and 1 base from J; the gene matches leave 11 bases unexplained. Remarks on this clone: What this receptor recognizes is not known. Per-base quality was not reported, and no clone a single base away is much larger than it.

To prepare the library, the immunoSEQ multiplex PCR assay was applied. Imported from immuneACCESS, the table was reduced by TCRdb to in-frame sequences with V and J called. These copies leave out some clones; in studies compared against another copy, an unresolved V gene accounts for under half, and the cause of the remainder is not known. Present in this sample are about 80,000 clones, roughly 94% of which were seen just once. The top ten constitute about 2.5% of the sample. Recombination linked TRBV28 to TRBJ1-1; the junction holds 7 bases that match TRBD1. The material was peripheral blood, obtained before pregnancy. The TCR sequence derives from a female donor with multiple sclerosis, enrolled in a pregnancy study. The CDR3 protein sequence reads: CASRRRQGMGNTEAFF. The DNA reads as follows: TGTGCCAGCAGAAGACGACAGGGAATGGGGAACACTGAAGCTTTCTTT.